The sequence of this TCR delta chain was determined in a study of γδ T cells in repeated Plasmodium falciparum infection. Gammadelta T cells were flow-sorted from PBMC into Vgamma9/Vdelta2+ and Vdelta2-negative populations for bulk analysis. TCRdb redid the clone calls on the multiplex PCR reads with CATT. The table shows roughly 90,000 delta-chain clones, with over 0.9% occurring only once. To note about this clone: A read error is the likely source, as a far larger clone sits one nucleotide away. Other nucleotide sequences from this sample produce the same CDR3.

The CDR3 totals 18 residues. CDR1 and CDR2 (germline): GEAIGNYY, EKD. The origin of this receptor is a pool of human donors (malaria-infected and uninfected, not separated). The sequencing sample was made of gamma-delta T cells from blood. The chain recombines TRDV2 with TRDJ1; 10 bases match TRDD3. Here the J gene was assigned by germline matching of the DNA, as TCRdb has none. The CDR3 is CACDTLGLGGYNTDKLIF. DNA of the CDR3: TGTGCCTGCGACACCTTGGGGCTTGGGGGATACAACACCGATAAACTCATCTTT.